This entry lists 32 T cell receptor beta chains sequenced from one sample in a study of blood T cell repertoires in COVID-19. Some clones are missing from TCRdb's copy, which holds only in-frame ones; the method was immunoSEQ multiplex PCR. The sample shows hundreds of thousands of clones, more than 70% of them seen only once. The sample was peripheral blood. The origin of the receptors is a woman in her thirties or forties who had recovered from COVID-19.

The chain couples TRBV6-2 or TRBV6-3 to TRBJ2-5, with D perhaps TRBD1 (6 bases). Germline CDR1 and CDR2: MNHEY and SVGEGT. V was pared by 2 bases and J by 5 bases, with 15 bases between. CDR3 length equals 15 residues. CDR3 region: CASSYRTGSRETQYF. As DNA, the CDR3 is TGTGCCAGCAGTTACCGAACAGGGTCGCGGGAGACCCAGTACTTC.

The chain employs TRBV11-2 and TRBJ2-7, with 7 positions matching TRBD1. This CDR3 is 16 amino acids long. J was trimmed by 5 bases and V by 1 base; bases with no gene match: 11. Germline values: CDR1 SGHAT, CDR2 FQNNGV. CDR3: CASSLGDSELTDEQYF. DNA of the CDR3: TGTGCCAGCAGCTTAGGGGACAGCGAGTTGACCGACGAGCAGTACTTC.

This clone was detected only once. This chain connects TRBV5-1 to TRBJ2-2, with 8 positions matching TRBD2. Per germline, CDR1 SGHRS and CDR2 YFSETQ. The CDR3 is 15 amino acids. With 7 bases clipped from V and 4 bases from J, the junction kept 9 bases outside the gene matches. The CDR3 DNA reads as TGCGCCAGCGACCCGGGGGGGCCATCCACCGGGGAGCTGTTTTTT. This gives the protein CASDPGGPSTGELFF.

The V call is TRBV7-8, the J call TRBJ2-5; 7 nucleotides agree with TRBD2. CDR3 length: 17 amino acids. V was pared by 5 bases and J by 5 bases, with 17 bases of the junction left unmatched. The germline V gene encodes CDR1 SGHVS and CDR2 FQNEAQ. The CDR3 DNA reads TGTGCCAGCAGCCCGGTTGGCGGGAGAAACCCCTCGGAGACCCAGTACTTC. This translates into CASSPVGGRNPSETQYF.

Sample share makes this clone medium-sized. This chain connects TRBV3-1 (or the pseudogene TRBV3-2) to TRBJ2-7; TRBD2 aligns across 8 bases. The CDR3 spans 14 residues. Germline CDR1 is LGHDT and CDR2 is YNNKEL (reference sequence). The ends lost 3 bases at V and 4 bases at J; junction bases unmatched: 5. This CDR3 reads CASSQIRGGYEQYF. The CDR3 coding sequence is TGTGCCAGCAGCCAGATCCGCGGGGGGTACGAGCAGTACTTC.

The genes are TRBV6-2 or TRBV6-3 and TRBJ1-1; TRBD1 matches at 7 bases. Trimming removed 2 bases from V and 1 base from J; junction bases left unmatched: 1. There are 14 residues in the CDR3. Germline V gene data show CDR1 as MNHEY and CDR2 as SVGEGT. The CDR3 DNA reads TGTGCCAGCAGTTACCGGGACAGGAACACTGAAGCTTTCTTT. It is translated as CASSYRDRNTEAFF.

J is TRBJ2-7 and V is TRBV7-3, with D tentatively TRBD1 (5 bases). This CDR3 contains 16 residues. The V and J ends lost 5 bases and 7 bases respectively, with 24 bases between them. Germline-derived CDR1 and CDR2 are SGHTA and FQGTGA. The CDR3 nucleotides are TGTGCCAGCAGCCCCACGTCGGGTACAGGCCGGTGGGAGCAGTACTTC. This sequence encodes CASSPTSGTGRWEQYF. The full variable domain, in which reference TRBV7-3 and TRBJ2-7 provide the parts outside the CDR3, is GAGVSQTPSNKVTEKGKYVELRCDPISGHTALYWYRQSLGQGPEFLIYFQGTGAADDSGLPNDRFFAVRPEGSVSTLKIQRTERGDSAVYLCASSPTSGTGRWEQYFGPGTRLTVT.

Only one count was recorded for this clone. The chain employs TRBV7-2 and TRBJ2-2, with D possibly being TRBD2 (5 bases). CDR3 length equals 17 residues. Looked up from germline, CDR1 is SGHTA and CDR2 is FQGNSA. The V gene lost 5 bases and the J gene lost 2 bases, with 18 bases spanning the gap. CDR3 sequence reads: CASSTQARTVNTGELFF. The CDR3 DNA reads TGTGCCAGCAGCACTCAGGCTAGGACTGTTAACACCGGGGAGCTGTTTTTT.

CDR3 in amino acids: CASSSPAGASYEQYF. The CDR3 DNA follows: TGTGCCAGCAGTTCCCCGGCAGGGGCCTCCTACGAGCAGTACTTC. V usage is TRBV28 and J usage is TRBJ2-7; D may be TRBD1 (6 bases). Germline V gene lookup returns CDR1 MDHEN and CDR2 SYDVKM. The CDR3 extends over 15 amino acids. The V and J ends lost 4 bases and 0 bases respectively, with 13 bases between them. Based on the CDR3 plus reference TRBV28 and TRBJ2-7, the full variable domain is DVKVTQSSRYLVKRTGEKVFLECVQDMDHENMFWYRQDPGLGLRLIYFSYDVKMKEKGDIPEGYSVSREKKERFSLILESASTNQTSMYLCASSSPAGASYEQYFGPGTRLTVT.

V usage is TRBV9 and J usage is TRBJ2-7, with D possibly TRBD1 on 6 matching bases. The CDR3 is 13 amino acids. Germline V gene lookup returns CDR1 SGDLS and CDR2 YYNGEE. V shed 0 bases and J shed 5 bases, with 9 bases lying between them. CDR3 region: CASSVGTEHEQYF. The DNA for the CDR3 is TGTGCCAGCAGCGTAGGGACAGAACACGAGCAGTACTTC.

The chain links TRBV7-2 to TRBJ1-4; possible D gene TRBD1, 5 bases. Deletions cut 5 bases from V and 6 bases from J, with 16 bases between. The CDR3 runs to 15 residues. CDR1 SGHTA and CDR2 FQGNSA come from the germline V gene. CDR3 in DNA: TGTGCCAGCAGCGTTCAGGGTATCGTAGATGAAAAACTGTTTTTT. It encodes CASSVQGIVDEKLFF. The variable domain in full, with the rest retrieved from reference TRBV7-2 and TRBJ1-4, is GAGVSQSPSNKVTEKGKDVELRCDPISGHTALYWYRQSLGQGLEFLIYFQGNSAPDKSGLPSDRFSAERTGGSVSTLTIQRTQQEDSAVYLCASSVQGIVDEKLFFGSGTQLSVL.

The chain combines TRBV30 with TRBJ1-6, with 8 bases matching TRBD1. In germline, CDR1 is GTSNPN, CDR2 SVGIG (reference sequence). The V gene end was trimmed by 5 bases and the J gene end by 6 bases; junction bases not matched to a gene: 15. CDR3 length: 17 amino acids. DNA of the CDR3: TGTGCCTGGGGGGTACTTAGGACAGGGCCGGGTAATTCACCCCTCCACTTT. It specifies CAWGVLRTGPGNSPLHF.

This chain uses TRBV4-3 with TRBJ1-2; the D is unclear. This CDR3 comprises 18 residues. Trimming stripped 0 bases from V and 0 bases from J, with 17 bases between. Germline CDR1 LGHNA, CDR2 YSLEER. CDR3 coding DNA: TGCGCCAGCAGCCAAGATAGGGCCTCCGGAGGTACTAACTATGGCTACACCTTC. Translated: CASSQDRASGGTNYGYTF.

V is TRBV19 and J is TRBJ1-3; D unclear. The CDR3 contains 13 residues. CDR1 is LNHDA and CDR2 is SQIVND in the germline V gene (reference sequence). Trimming pared 6 bases from V and 0 bases from J, leaving 6 bases between. This chain's CDR3 is CASRRASGNTIYF. The DNA for the CDR3 is TGTGCCAGTAGAAGAGCCTCTGGAAACACCATATATTTT.

This chain uses TRBV28 with TRBJ1-2, with D unresolved. The CDR3 has 13 residues. V dropped 6 bases and J dropped 6 bases, with 14 bases sitting between them. CDR1 and CDR2 from the germline V gene are MDHEN and SYDVKM. The CDR3 DNA follows: TGTGCCAGCAGCTATCTCAGGAATCATGGCTACACCTTC. It translates to CASSYLRNHGYTF.

The J gene is TRBJ2-1, the V gene TRBV5-1; D call uncertain. Per germline, CDR1 SGHRS and CDR2 YFSETQ. Trimming left V 7 bases short and J 7 bases short, with 9 bases between. There are 11 residues in the CDR3. CDR3 amino acids: CASSTGNEQFF. The CDR3 nucleotides read TGCGCCAGCTCGACTGGGAATGAGCAGTTCTTC. The variable domain in full, with the rest retrieved from reference TRBV5-1 and TRBJ2-1, is KAGVTQTPRYLIKTRGQQVTLSCSPISGHRSVSWYQQTPGQGLQFLFEYFSETQRNKGNFPGRFSGRQFSNSRSEMNVSTLELGDSALYLCASSTGNEQFFGPGTRLTVL.

The rearrangement joins TRBV9 to TRBJ2-3; D remains ambiguous. The germline V gene encodes CDR1 SGDLS and CDR2 YYNGEE. Trimming removed 4 bases at V and 6 bases at J, with 6 bases between. The CDR3 is made up of 11 amino acids. CDR3 loop: CASSLLDTQYF. Here the CDR3 DNA reads TGTGCCAGCAGCCTCCTCGATACGCAGTATTTT.

The J gene is TRBJ1-6, the V gene TRBV18, with 7 bases fitting TRBD1. The CDR3 contains 16 residues. CDR1 KGHSH and CDR2 LQKENI come from the germline V gene. V was pared by 3 bases and J by 6 bases, with 8 bases of the junction left unmatched. The CDR3 reads CASSPAVGQFNSPLHF. DNA for the CDR3: TGTGCCAGCTCACCTGCAGTGGGACAGTTTAATTCACCCCTCCACTTT.

DNA of the CDR3: TGTGCCAGCAGTGAGAATACAGGGTATGGCTACACCTTC. Protein: CASSENTGYGYTF. The chain couples TRBV12-3 or TRBV12-4 to TRBJ1-2, with D perhaps matching TRBD1 (6 bases). The CDR3 extends over 13 amino acids. V lost 5 bases and J lost 5, with 12 bases in between.

CDR3 residues: CASSRLTGSYEQYF. The CDR3 DNA follows: TGTGCCAGCAGCCGATTGACGGGTTCCTACGAGCAGTACTTC. The rearrangement uses TRBV28 and TRBJ2-7; no clear D gene. This CDR3 region has 14 residues. Germline values: CDR1 MDHEN, CDR2 SYDVKM. V was cut by 6 bases and J by 1 base, with 13 bases left in between. The full variable domain, rest sourced from reference TRBV28 and TRBJ2-7, is DVKVTQSSRYLVKRTGEKVFLECVQDMDHENMFWYRQDPGLGLRLIYFSYDVKMKEKGDIPEGYSVSREKKERFSLILESASTNQTSMYLCASSRLTGSYEQYFGPGTRLTVT.

V is TRBV19 and J is TRBJ2-1, with D tentatively TRBD2 (7 bases). The CDR3 is 16 residues long. V was shortened by 1 base and J by 9 bases, with 19 bases between the two germline ends. CDR1 is LNHDA and CDR2 is SQIVND in the germline V gene (reference sequence). CDR3 DNA: TGTGCCAGTAGTATAGTAGGGGGAACTAGCGTAGTTGAGCAGTTCTTC. Translated: CASSIVGGTSVVEQFF.

The rearrangement joins TRBV19 to TRBJ1-6; D unclear. V was shortened by 3 bases and J by 0 bases, with 9 bases between the two germline ends. CDR1 and CDR2 (germline): LNHDA, SQIVND (reference sequence). CDR3 length equals 16 residues. The CDR3 DNA sequence: TGTGCCAGTAGTATTCTTAGCGGCTCCTATAATTCACCCCTCCACTTT. The encoded protein is CASSILSGSYNSPLHF.

This chain connects TRBV28 to TRBJ2-5; the D gene is possibly TRBD2 (5 bases). CDR1 is MDHEN, CDR2 SYDVKM, per germline. The CDR3 consists of 12 residues. Trimming removed 6 bases from V and 5 bases from J, with 10 bases in between. For the CDR3, the DNA is TGTGCCAGCAGCCCGGGCGGGGAGACCCAGTACTTC. This encodes CASSPGGETQYF.

This clone was counted between two and nine times. V and J are TRBV3-1 (or the pseudogene TRBV3-2) and TRBJ2-1; 10 positions match TRBD2. This CDR3 has 16 residues. In germline, CDR1 is LGHDT, CDR2 YNNKEL (reference sequence). With 4 bases clipped from V and 9 bases from J, the junction kept 12 bases outside the gene matches. The CDR3 here is CASSRNLAGVVGEQFF. For the CDR3, the DNA is TGTGCCAGCAGCCGAAACCTAGCGGGGGTAGTTGGTGAGCAGTTCTTC.

V usage is TRBV28 and J usage is TRBJ2-2, with TRBD1 matching 7 bases. The germline V gene has CDR1 MDHEN and CDR2 SYDVKM. Losses at the gene ends were 8 bases for V and 1 base for J; bases not matched to a gene: 1. The CDR3 length is 13 residues. For the CDR3, the DNA is TGTGCCAGCGACAGGGTGAACACCGGGGAGCTGTTTTTT. Translated, it gives CASDRVNTGELFF.

V is TRBV3-1 (or the pseudogene TRBV3-2) and J is TRBJ2-7, with a weak D call TRBD2 (5 bases). V gave up 4 bases and J gave up 1 base, with 20 bases separating them. The CDR3 sequence is 17 residues long. Germline CDR1 and CDR2: LGHDT and YNNKEL (reference sequence). The CDR3 nucleotides read TGTGCCAGCAGCCCCACTCACACGCGGGCCCCTTCCTACGAGCAGTACTTC. Residues: CASSPTHTRAPSYEQYF.

The chain joins TRBV7-9 to TRBJ2-7, with D uncertain. Trimming stripped 4 bases from V and 1 base from J, with 17 bases between. The CDR3 spans 16 residues. Germline V gives CDR1 SEHNR, CDR2 FQNEAQ (reference sequence). The CDR3 nucleotides are TGTGCCAGCAGCTCCCCCCCGCGGCACATTTCCTACGAGCAGTACTTC. Encoded protein: CASSSPPRHISYEQYF.

This clone was seen a single time. The chain combines TRBV12-3 or TRBV12-4 with TRBJ1-2, with TRBD1 identical over 9 bases. With 6 bases clipped from V and 7 bases from J, the junction kept 6 bases outside the gene matches. This CDR3 has 13 residues. The CDR3 region is CASREQGALGYTF. CDR3 sequence (DNA): TGTGCCAGCAGAGAACAGGGGGCGCTTGGCTACACCTTC.

The genes are TRBV10-2 and TRBJ2-3; TRBD2 matches at 7 bases. Trimming removed 6 bases from V and 1 base from J; junction bases left unmatched: 1. There are 13 residues in the CDR3. CDR1 is WSHSY and CDR2 is SAAADI in the germline V gene. In nucleotides, the CDR3 is TGCGCCAGCAGGGCGGGGGGCACAGATACGCAGTATTTT. Protein product: CASRAGGTDTQYF.

The chain couples TRBV7-8 to TRBJ2-7; 9 nucleotides match TRBD1. CDR1 and CDR2 from the germline V gene are SGHVS and FQNEAQ. The CDR3 extends over 15 amino acids. V was clipped by 5 bases and J by 0 bases; unmatched bases: 5. This CDR3 reads CASSPSDRGSYEQYF. CDR3 sequence (DNA): TGTGCCAGCAGCCCCTCGGACAGGGGCTCCTACGAGCAGTACTTC.

A few counts support this clone. V is TRBV7-9 and J is TRBJ2-4, with 7 bases that match TRBD1. J was trimmed by 6 bases and V by 2 bases; bases with no gene match: 4. CDR1 and CDR2 from the germline V gene are SEHNR and FQNEAQ (reference sequence). The CDR3 spans 14 residues. The CDR3 DNA is TGTGCCAGCAGCTTACGGTCAGGGGGAAACATTCAGTACTTC. This sequence encodes CASSLRSGGNIQYF.

There are a few counts of this clone. The chain links TRBV11-3 to TRBJ1-2; 9 bases match TRBD1. Germline loops: CDR1 SGHNT, CDR2 YENEEA. The CDR3 consists of 18 residues. J was trimmed by 4 bases and V by 3 bases; bases with no gene match: 15. The CDR3 region is CASSLKRGTGPIFYGYTF. CDR3 in DNA: TGTGCCAGCAGCTTGAAAAGGGGGACAGGGCCTATTTTCTATGGCTACACCTTC.